This T cell receptor (beta chain) was recorded in a study of technical replicates of blood from several donors. V lost 2 bases and J lost 0, with 10 bases in between. Per germline, CDR1 SGHNT and CDR2 YENEEA. The CDR3 totals 15 residues. Repertoires were generated with immunoSEQ multiplex PCR, while TCRdb's copy carries only in-frame clones and drops some. This sample yields approximately 87,000 clones, of which roughly 92% are seen a single time; about 0.25% belongs to the top ten. The TCR comes from a human donor in good health. The sample consisted of T cells isolated from PBMCs. V is TRBV11-3 and J is TRBJ2-5; D remains ambiguous. The CDR3: CASSLRENNQETQYF. In DNA, the CDR3 is TGTGCCAGCAGCTTACGAGAGAATAACCAAGAGACCCAGTACTTC.